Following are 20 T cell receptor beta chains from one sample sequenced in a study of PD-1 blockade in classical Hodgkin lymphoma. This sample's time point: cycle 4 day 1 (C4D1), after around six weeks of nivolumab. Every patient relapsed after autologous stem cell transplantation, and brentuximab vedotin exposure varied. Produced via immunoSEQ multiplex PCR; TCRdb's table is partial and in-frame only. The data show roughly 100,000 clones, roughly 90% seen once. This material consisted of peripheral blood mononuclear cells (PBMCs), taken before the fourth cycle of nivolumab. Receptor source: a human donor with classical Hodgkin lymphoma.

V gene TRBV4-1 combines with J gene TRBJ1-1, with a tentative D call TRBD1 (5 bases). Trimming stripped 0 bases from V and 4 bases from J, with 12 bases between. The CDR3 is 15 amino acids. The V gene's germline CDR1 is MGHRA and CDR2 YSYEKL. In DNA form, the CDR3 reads TGCGCCAGCAGCCAAGATTGGGGGGTTGGCACTGAAGCTTTCTTT. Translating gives CASSQDWGVGTEAFF.

CDR3 region: CASSQERPGATTDTQYF. The CDR3, as DNA: TGCGCCAGCAGCCAAGAGCGACCGGGAGCCACCACAGATACGCAGTATTTT. The chain has TRBV4-3 and TRBJ2-3; D is perhaps TRBD2 (6 bases). The germline V and J ends were trimmed by 0 bases and 2 bases, with 15 bases remaining between them. Looked up from germline, CDR1 is LGHNA and CDR2 is YSLEER. This CDR3 has 17 residues.

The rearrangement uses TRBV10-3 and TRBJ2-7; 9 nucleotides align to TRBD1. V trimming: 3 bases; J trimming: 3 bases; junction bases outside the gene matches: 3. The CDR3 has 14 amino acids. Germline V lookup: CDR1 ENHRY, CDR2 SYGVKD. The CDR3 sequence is CAISEKGQGYEQYF. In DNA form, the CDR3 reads TGTGCCATCAGTGAAAAGGGACAGGGCTACGAGCAGTACTTC.

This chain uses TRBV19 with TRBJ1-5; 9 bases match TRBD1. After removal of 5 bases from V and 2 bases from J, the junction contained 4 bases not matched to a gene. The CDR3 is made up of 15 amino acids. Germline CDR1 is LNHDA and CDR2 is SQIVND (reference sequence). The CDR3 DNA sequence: TGTGCCAGTAGTGTAACAGGGGGCGGCAATCAGCCCCAGCATTTT. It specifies CASSVTGGGNQPQHF.

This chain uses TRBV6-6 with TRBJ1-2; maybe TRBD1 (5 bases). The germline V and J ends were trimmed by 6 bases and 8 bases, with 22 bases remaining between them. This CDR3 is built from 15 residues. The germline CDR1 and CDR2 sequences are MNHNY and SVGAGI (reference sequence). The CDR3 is CASSLLGPPGGGYTF. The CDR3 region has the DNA TGTGCCAGCAGCCTACTGGGTCCACCGGGGGGAGGCTACACCTTC.

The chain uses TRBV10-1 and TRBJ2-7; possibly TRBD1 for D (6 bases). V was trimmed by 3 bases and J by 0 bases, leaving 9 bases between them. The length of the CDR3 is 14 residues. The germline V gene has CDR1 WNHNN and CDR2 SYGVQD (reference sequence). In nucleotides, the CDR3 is TGCGCCAGCAGTGATAGAGGGGGCTCCTACGAGCAGTACTTC. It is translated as CASSDRGGSYEQYF.

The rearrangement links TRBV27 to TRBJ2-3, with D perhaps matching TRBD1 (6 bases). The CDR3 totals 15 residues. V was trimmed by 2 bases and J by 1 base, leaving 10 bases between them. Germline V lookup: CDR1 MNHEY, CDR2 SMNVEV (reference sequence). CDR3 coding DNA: TGTGCCAGCAGTTTAAACAGGGCCCGCACAGATACGCAGTATTTT. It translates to CASSLNRARTDTQYF.

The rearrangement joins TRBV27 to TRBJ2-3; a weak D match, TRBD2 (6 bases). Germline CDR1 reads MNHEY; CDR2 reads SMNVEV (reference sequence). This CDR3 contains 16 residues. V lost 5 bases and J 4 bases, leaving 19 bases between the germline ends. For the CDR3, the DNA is TGTGCCAGCAGTCCCGGGGGTAGGGGAGACGCAGATACGCAGTATTTT. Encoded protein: CASSPGGRGDADTQYF.

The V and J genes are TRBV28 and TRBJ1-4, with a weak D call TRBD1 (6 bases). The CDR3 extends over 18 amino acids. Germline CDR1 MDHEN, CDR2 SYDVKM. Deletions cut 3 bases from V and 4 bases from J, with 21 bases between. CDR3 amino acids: CASSFGDTASPINEKLFF. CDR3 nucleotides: TGTGCCAGCAGTTTCGGGGACACCGCATCCCCAATTAATGAAAAACTGTTTTTT. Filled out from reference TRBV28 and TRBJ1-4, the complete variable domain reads DVKVTQSSRYLVKRTGEKVFLECVQDMDHENMFWYRQDPGLGLRLIYFSYDVKMKEKGDIPEGYSVSREKKERFSLILESASTNQTSMYLCASSFGDTASPINEKLFFGSGTQLSVL.

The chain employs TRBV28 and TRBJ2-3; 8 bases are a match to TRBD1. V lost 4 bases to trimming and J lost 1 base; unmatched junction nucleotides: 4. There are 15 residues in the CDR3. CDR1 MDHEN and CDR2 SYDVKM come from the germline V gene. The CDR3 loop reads CASSSPGQGTDTQYF. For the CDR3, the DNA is TGTGCCAGCAGTTCACCGGGACAGGGCACAGATACGCAGTATTTT.

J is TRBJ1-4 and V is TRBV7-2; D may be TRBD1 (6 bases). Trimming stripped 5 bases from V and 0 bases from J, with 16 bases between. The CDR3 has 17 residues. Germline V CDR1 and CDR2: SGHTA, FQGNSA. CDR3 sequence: CASSPRGAGATNEKLFF. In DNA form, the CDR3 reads TGTGCCAGCAGCCCCCGGGGGGCGGGAGCAACTAATGAAAAACTGTTTTTT.

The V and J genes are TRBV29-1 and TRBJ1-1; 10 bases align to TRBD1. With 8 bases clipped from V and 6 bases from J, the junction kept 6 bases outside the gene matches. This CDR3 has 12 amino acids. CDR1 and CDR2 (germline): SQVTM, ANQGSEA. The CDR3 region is CSLIGTGAEAFF. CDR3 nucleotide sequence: TGCAGCCTGATTGGGACAGGGGCTGAAGCTTTCTTT.

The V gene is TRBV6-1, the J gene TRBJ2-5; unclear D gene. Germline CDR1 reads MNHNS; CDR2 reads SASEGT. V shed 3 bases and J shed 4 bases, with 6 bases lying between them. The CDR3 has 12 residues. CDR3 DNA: TGTGCCAGCAGTGAGACGCGAGAGACCCAGTACTTC. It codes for CASSETRETQYF.

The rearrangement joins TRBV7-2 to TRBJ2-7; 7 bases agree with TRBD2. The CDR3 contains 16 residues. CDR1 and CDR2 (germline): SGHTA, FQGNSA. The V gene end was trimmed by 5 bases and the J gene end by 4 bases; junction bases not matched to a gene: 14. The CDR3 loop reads CASSPRGVAMGYEQYF. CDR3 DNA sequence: TGTGCCAGCAGCCCTCGGGGGGTAGCGATGGGTTACGAGCAGTACTTC.

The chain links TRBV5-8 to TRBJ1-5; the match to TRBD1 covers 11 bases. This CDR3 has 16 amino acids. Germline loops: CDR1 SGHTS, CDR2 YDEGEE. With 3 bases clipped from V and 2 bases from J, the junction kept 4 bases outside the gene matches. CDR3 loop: CASSSAGQGGNQPQHF. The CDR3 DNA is TGTGCCAGCAGCTCGGCGGGACAGGGGGGCAATCAGCCCCAGCATTTT.

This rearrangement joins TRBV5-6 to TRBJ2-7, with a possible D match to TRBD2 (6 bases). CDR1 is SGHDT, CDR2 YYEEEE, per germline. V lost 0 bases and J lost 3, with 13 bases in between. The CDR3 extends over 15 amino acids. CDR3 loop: CASSLASSGLYEQYF. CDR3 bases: TGTGCCAGCAGCTTGGCGTCCAGCGGGCTCTACGAGCAGTACTTC. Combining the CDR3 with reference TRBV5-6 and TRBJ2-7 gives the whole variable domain DAGVTQSPTHLIKTRGQQVTLRCSPKSGHDTVSWYQQALGQGPQFIFQYYEEEERQRGNFPDRFSGHQFPNYSSELNVNALLLGDSALYLCASSLASSGLYEQYFGPGTRLTVT.

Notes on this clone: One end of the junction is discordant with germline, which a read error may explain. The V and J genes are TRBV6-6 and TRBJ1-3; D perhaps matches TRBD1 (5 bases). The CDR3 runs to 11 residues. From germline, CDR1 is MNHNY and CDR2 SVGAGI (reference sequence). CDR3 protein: CGGGEGNTIYF. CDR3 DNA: TGCGGGGGAGGGGAGGGCAACACCATATATTTT.

CDR3 residues: CASSYKGYGYTF. CDR3 DNA sequence: TGTGCCAGCAGTTACAAGGGCTATGGCTACACCTTC. V gene TRBV6-5 combines with J gene TRBJ1-2; no reliable D call. There are 12 residues in the CDR3. Deletions cut 2 bases from V and 4 bases from J, with 5 bases between. Germline lookup yields CDR1 MNHEY and CDR2 SVGAGI.

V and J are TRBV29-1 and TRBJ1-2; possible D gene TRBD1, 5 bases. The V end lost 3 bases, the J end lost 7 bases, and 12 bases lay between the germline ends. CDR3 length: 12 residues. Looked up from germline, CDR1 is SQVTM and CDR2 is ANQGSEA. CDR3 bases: TGCAGCGTTGATATCCGGGGGTTTGGCTACACCTTC. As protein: CSVDIRGFGYTF.

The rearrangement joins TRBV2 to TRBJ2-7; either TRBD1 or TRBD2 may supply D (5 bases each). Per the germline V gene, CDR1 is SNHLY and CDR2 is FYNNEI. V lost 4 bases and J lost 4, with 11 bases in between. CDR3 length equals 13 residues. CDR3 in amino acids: CASSGGRTYEQYF. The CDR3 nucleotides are TGTGCCAGCAGTGGAGGGCGGACATACGAGCAGTACTTC.